A selection of T cell receptor beta chains follows, all from one sample in a study of cytomegalovirus exposure and HLA in healthy donors. Assay used: immunoSEQ multiplex PCR; TCRdb lists only in-frame clones, some missing. The table records approximately 150,000 clones, around 82% of them present only once. Sequencing was performed on PBMCs. The source of these receptors is a woman aged 40-49 years in good health and CMV-seropositive. The CDR3 runs from the conserved cysteine through the conserved F or W. Size is stated for part of the rows, as once, few or many counts, or as a class when the clone is expanded.

length	V	J	size	CDR3
15	TRBV6-5	TRBJ2-7	NA	CASSTGQAGGYEQYF
21	TRBV10-2	TRBJ2-2	NA	CASSGRTGVSSGRANTGELFF
15	TRBV19	TRBJ2-7	NA	CASSISGTGAYEQYF
11	TRBV29-1	TRBJ1-1	NA	CSGGQNTEAFF
15	TRBV28	TRBJ2-7	NA	CASSAPRGIKDEQYF
15	TRBV5-1	TRBJ2-1	NA	CASSLGVFGGTEQFF
14	TRBV5-4	TRBJ2-1	NA	CASSLDSRSNEQFF
15	TRBV6-1	TRBJ1-2	NA	CASSGPGQGNYGYTF
13	TRBV19	TRBJ2-7	NA	CASSRDREYEQYF
14	TRBV5-1	TRBJ2-1	NA	CASNPLAGHNEQFF
16	TRBV18	TRBJ2-5	NA	CASSPPHEQGQETQYF
13	TRBV6-5	TRBJ2-7	NA	CACSRTSGYEQYF
16	TRBV6-1	TRBJ2-2	few	CASSEWGGAATGELFF
13	TRBV29-1	TRBJ1-4	NA	CSVSRGGEEKLFF
13	TRBV30	TRBJ1-5	NA	CAWTLGQGQPQHF
15	TRBV29-1	TRBJ2-3	NA	CSVPPTSGMYDTQYF
15	TRBV6-1	TRBJ2-3	NA	CASSVVGGSTDTQYF
13	TRBV11-2	TRBJ2-7	few	CASSPPGQGWQYF
14	TRBV6-6	TRBJ2-5	NA	CASSSGGTQETQYF
13	TRBV30	TRBJ2-7	NA	CAWRVRGSYEQYF
13	TRBV2	TRBJ1-6	NA	CASGNTGVTTLHF
15	TRBV5-6	TRBJ2-5	few	CASSLEQYFQETQYF
15	TRBV2	TRBJ1-5	once	CASSGTGASNQPQHF
12	TRBV6-1	TRBJ1-1	NA	CASSTGGPRAFF
15	TRBV28	TRBJ2-2	NA	CASTLTQGAGGELFF
18	TRBV11-2	TRBJ1-3	NA	CASSLAPPSTGVGNTIYF
15	TRBV28	TRBJ1-6	NA	CASSFQGNLNSPLHF
15	TRBV7-6	TRBJ2-7	NA	CASSLDFAAGYEQYF